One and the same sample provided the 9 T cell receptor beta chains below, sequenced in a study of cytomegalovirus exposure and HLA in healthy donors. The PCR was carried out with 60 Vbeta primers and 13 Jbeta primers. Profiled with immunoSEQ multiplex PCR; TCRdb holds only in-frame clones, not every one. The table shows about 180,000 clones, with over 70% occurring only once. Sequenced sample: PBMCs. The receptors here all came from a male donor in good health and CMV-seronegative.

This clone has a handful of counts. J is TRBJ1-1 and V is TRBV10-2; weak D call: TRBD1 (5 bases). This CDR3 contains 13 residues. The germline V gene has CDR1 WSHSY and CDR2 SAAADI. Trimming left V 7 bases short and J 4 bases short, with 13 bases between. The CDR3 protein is CASTLQEFTEAFF. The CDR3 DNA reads TGCGCCAGCACCCTACAGGAGTTCACTGAAGCTTTCTTT.

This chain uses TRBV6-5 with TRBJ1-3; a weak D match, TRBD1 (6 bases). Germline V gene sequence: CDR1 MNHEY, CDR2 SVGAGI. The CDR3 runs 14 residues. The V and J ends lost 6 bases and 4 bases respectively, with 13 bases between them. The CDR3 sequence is CASSRQASGNTIYF. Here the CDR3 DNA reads TGTGCCAGCAGCCGACAGGCGTCGGGAAACACCATATATTTT.

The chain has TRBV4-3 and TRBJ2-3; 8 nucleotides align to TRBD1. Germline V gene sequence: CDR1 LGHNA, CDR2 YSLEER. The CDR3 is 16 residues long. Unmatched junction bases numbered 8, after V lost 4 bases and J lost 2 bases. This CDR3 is CASSRFGQGITDTQYF. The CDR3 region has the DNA TGCGCCAGCAGCCGATTCGGACAGGGAATCACAGATACGCAGTATTTT.

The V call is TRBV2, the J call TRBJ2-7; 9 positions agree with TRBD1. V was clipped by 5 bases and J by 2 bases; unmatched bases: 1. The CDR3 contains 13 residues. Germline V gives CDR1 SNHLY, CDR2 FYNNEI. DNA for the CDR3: TGTGCCAGCAGTTGGACAGGGGCCTACGAGCAGTACTTC. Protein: CASSWTGAYEQYF.

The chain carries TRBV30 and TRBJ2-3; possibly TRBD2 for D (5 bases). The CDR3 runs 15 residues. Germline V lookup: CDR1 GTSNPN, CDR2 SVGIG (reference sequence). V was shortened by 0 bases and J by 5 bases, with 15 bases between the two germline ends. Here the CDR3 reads CAWSVLRAARDTQYF. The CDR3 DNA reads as TGTGCCTGGAGTGTACTAAGAGCGGCAAGAGATACGCAGTATTTT.

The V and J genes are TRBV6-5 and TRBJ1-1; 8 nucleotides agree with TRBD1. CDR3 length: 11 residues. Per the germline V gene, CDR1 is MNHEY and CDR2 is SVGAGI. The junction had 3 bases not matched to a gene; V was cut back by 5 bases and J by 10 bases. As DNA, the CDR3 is TGTGCCAGCAGTGACAGGGGTGGAGCTTTCTTT. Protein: CASSDRGGAFF.

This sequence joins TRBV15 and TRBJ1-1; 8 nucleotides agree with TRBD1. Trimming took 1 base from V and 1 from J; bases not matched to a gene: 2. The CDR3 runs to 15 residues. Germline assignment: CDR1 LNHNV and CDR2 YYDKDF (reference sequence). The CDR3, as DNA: TGTGCCACCAGCAGAGTAACAGGGGGGAACACTGAAGCTTTCTTT. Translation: CATSRVTGGNTEAFF.

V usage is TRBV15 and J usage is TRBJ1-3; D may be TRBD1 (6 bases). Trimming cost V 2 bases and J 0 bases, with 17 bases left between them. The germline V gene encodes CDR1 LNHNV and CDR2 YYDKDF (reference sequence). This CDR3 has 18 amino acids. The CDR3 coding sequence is TGTGCCACCAGCAGATCGCCGACAGGTTCCACCTCTGGAAACACCATATATTTT. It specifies CATSRSPTGSTSGNTIYF. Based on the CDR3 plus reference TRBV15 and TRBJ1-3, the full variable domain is DAMVIQNPRYQVTQFGKPVTLSCSQTLNHNVMYWYQQKSSQAPKLLFHYYDKDFNNEADTPDNFQSRRPNTSFCFLDIRSPGLGDTAMYLCATSRSPTGSTSGNTIYFGEGSWLTVV.

The CDR3 DNA sequence: TGTGCCTGGAGTTTACTCAGGGGCACTGAAGCTTTCTTT. This codes for CAWSLLRGTEAFF. The J gene is TRBJ1-1, the V gene TRBV30; D is possibly TRBD1 (6 bases). V gave up 2 bases and J gave up 4 bases, with 11 bases separating them. In germline, CDR1 is GTSNPN, CDR2 SVGIG (reference sequence). The CDR3 is 13 amino acids.